This TCR beta chain was recorded in a study of T cells in Graves' hyperthyroidism and ophthalmopathy. The source material, RNA transcripts, was used to amplify TCR beta CDR3 regions. The TCR CDR3 first-round RT-PCR relied on the HTBI primer set. TCRdb recomputed calls from the multiplex PCR reads with MiXCR, one row per CDR3 protein. Here the sample spans 660,000 or so distinct CDR3 sequences, nearly 45% being singletons. Germline-derived CDR1 and CDR2 are SEHNR and FQNEAQ (reference sequence). Trimming took 2 bases from V and 0 from J, leaving 14 bases between them. The CDR3 covers 17 residues. Sequencing used peripheral blood or thyroid tissue (not recorded which). The V call is TRBV7-9, the J call TRBJ1-5, with D unclear. This sequence was found in an adult man with Graves' disease, either hyperthyroidism or ophthalmopathy (not recorded which). For the CDR3, the DNA is TGTGCCAGCAGCTTAAGTGTGAGTCGGGGTAGCAATCAGCCCCAGCATTTT. Its translation is CASSLSVSRGSNQPQHF.